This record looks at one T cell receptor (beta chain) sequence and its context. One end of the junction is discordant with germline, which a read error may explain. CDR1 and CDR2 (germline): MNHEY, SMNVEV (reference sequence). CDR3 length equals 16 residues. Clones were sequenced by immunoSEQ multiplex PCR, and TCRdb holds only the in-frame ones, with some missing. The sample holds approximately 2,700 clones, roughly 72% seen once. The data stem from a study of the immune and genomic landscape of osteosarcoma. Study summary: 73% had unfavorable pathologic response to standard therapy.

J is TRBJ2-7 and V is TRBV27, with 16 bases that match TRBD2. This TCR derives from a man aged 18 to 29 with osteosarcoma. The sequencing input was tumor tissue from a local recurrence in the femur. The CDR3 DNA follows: TGTGCCGGCAGTCGGGGACTAGCGGGAGGGAGGTACGAGCAGTACTTC. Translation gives CAGSRGLAGGRYEQYF.